The 6 T cell receptor beta chains given below trace back to one sample, sequenced in a study of cytomegalovirus exposure and HLA in healthy donors. It was with 60 Vbeta and 13 Jbeta primers that the PCR ran. Assay used: immunoSEQ multiplex PCR; TCRdb lists only in-frame clones, some missing. The sample holds 240,000 or so clones, roughly 82% seen once. The specimen sequenced was PBMCs. These TCRs come from a woman in her thirties or forties in good health and CMV-seropositive.

The chain is built from TRBV14 and TRBJ2-5; no reliable D call. The V gene's germline CDR1 is SGHDN and CDR2 FVKESK. Between the trimmed V and J ends, which lost 4 bases and 3 bases, there was a span of 12 bases. The CDR3 runs 14 residues. CDR3 amino acids: CASSRPGFEETQYF. The CDR3 DNA reads TGTGCCAGCAGCCGCCCAGGTTTTGAAGAGACCCAGTACTTC.

This chain connects TRBV25-1 to TRBJ1-2, with D uncertain. The CDR3 loop spans 13 amino acids. Germline-derived CDR1 and CDR2 are MGHDK and SYGVNS. V shed 2 bases and J shed 6 bases, with 10 bases lying between them. The CDR3 loop reads CASSENFGNGYTF. The DNA for the CDR3 is TGTGCCAGCAGTGAAAACTTCGGGAATGGCTACACCTTC.

About this clone itself: The sample contains more than one DNA sequence encoding this CDR3. The chain joins TRBV2 to TRBJ2-7, with TRBD2 as a possible D gene (6 bases). The germline gives CDR1 SNHLY, CDR2 FYNNEI. The CDR3 is made up of 16 amino acids. V was trimmed by 6 bases and J by 1 base, leaving 19 bases between them. This chain's CDR3 is CASRLELAGSSYEQYF. The CDR3 region has the DNA TGTGCCAGCAGACTAGAGCTGGCGGGGTCTTCCTACGAGCAGTACTTC.

The gene calls are TRBV5-4 and TRBJ2-1, with D possibly matching TRBD1 (5 bases). The V gene's germline CDR1 is SGHNT and CDR2 YYREEE (reference sequence). The V end lost 0 bases, the J end lost 9 bases, and 10 bases lay between the germline ends. There are 13 residues in the CDR3. The CDR3 loop reads CASSLGGRAEQFF. The CDR3 region has the DNA TGTGCCAGCAGCTTGGGGGGCCGGGCTGAGCAGTTCTTC.

About this clone: The junction departs from the called germline gene at one end, perhaps through a read error. The rearrangement uses TRBV7-9 and TRBJ1-5; D is unresolved. This CDR3 is 14 amino acids long. CDR1 and CDR2 from the germline V gene are SEHNR and FQNEAQ (reference sequence). As DNA, the CDR3 is TGTTCCAGCAGCTTAAACGGGGGCAATCAGCCCCAGCATTTT. Protein: CSSSLNGGNQPQHF.

The chain has TRBV19 and TRBJ1-1; a weak D match, TRBD1 (5 bases). This CDR3 comprises 15 residues. V dropped 6 bases and J dropped 4 bases, with 18 bases sitting between them. Germline loops: CDR1 LNHDA, CDR2 SQIVND (reference sequence). CDR3 in amino acids: CASRLDQGLSTEAFF. The CDR3 bases are TGTGCCAGTAGGTTGGATCAGGGACTTTCCACTGAAGCTTTCTTT.